This T cell receptor beta chain was sequenced during a study of blood T cell repertoires in COVID-19. Overall study context: Acute and convalescent COVID-19 samples came from the United States, Italy and Spain. The cDNA or gDNA used as material had been derived from T cells, B-cell-depleted T cells, or PBMCs.

In the original workflow: Amplified reference gene primers provided the basis for estimating nucleated cell counts. Clones were read by immunoSEQ multiplex PCR, and TCRdb kept only the in-frame ones, dropping some. The DNA was the basis for D and trimming; V, J and clone size are from that table. In the table there are some 170,000 clones, 85% of which are singletons. J lost 0 bases, V lost 0 bases, and 1 base had no gene match. CDR3 length: 15 residues. Germline CDR1 is SGDLS and CDR2 is YYNGEE. This chain connects TRBV9 to TRBJ2-7; 9 bases map to TRBD2. The source material was peripheral blood. This TCR came from a woman aged 55-69 years with acute or convalescent COVID-19. CDR3 nucleotide sequence: TGTGCCAGCAGCGTAGGAGCGGGGGGCTCCTACGAGCAGTACTTC. It encodes CASSVGAGGSYEQYF.